This T cell receptor (beta chain) came from a study of CD8 T cells in ankylosing spondylitis. Study-wide points: Reported data indicate significant enrichment of disease-linked clones within matched ankylosing spondylitis synovial fluid. A TCR beta motif of several highly homologous variants appeared characteristic of ankylosing spondylitis blood.

Many counts were recorded for this clonotype. Its antigen is currently unknown. The CDR3 has 14 residues. The trim removed 6 bases at V and 5 bases at J, leaving 10 bases unmatched. Germline V lookup: CDR1 SQVTM, CDR2 ANQGSEA. Generation of TCR beta libraries employed quantitative 5'-RACE incorporating molecular barcodes. TCRdb reprocessed the 5' RACE reads via MiXCR and lists one record per CDR3 protein. The sample consists of about 64,000 distinct CDR3 sequences, roughly 6.2% of them appearing once. This clonotype was obtained from a male donor with ankylosing spondylitis. The sequencing input was synovial fluid, either unsorted or a sorted T cell fraction (not recorded which). The chain combines TRBV29-1 with TRBJ2-7, with 10 positions matching TRBD1. CDR3 protein: CSVTGQGGWDEQYF. The CDR3 nucleotides are TGCAGCGTCACAGGACAGGGGGGTTGGGACGAGCAGTACTTC.